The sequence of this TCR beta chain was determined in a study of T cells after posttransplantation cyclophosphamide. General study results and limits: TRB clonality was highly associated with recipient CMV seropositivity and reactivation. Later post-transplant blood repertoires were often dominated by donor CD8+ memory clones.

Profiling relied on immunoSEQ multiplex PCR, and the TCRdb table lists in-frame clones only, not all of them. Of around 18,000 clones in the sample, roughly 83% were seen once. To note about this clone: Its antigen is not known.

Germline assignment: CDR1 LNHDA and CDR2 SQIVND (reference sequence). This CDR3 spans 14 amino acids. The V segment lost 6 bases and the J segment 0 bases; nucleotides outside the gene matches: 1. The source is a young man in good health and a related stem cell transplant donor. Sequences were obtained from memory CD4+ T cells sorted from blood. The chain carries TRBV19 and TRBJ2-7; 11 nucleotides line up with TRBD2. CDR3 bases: TGTGCCAGTAGGACTAGCGGGGCCTCCTACGAGCAGTACTTC. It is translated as CASRTSGASYEQYF. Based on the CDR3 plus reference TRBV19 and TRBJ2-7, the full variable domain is DGGITQSPKYLFRKEGQNVTLSCEQNLNHDAMYWYRQDPGQGLRLIYYSQIVNDFQKGDIAEGYSVSREKKESFPLTVTSAQKNPTAFYLCASRTSGASYEQYFGPGTRLTVT.